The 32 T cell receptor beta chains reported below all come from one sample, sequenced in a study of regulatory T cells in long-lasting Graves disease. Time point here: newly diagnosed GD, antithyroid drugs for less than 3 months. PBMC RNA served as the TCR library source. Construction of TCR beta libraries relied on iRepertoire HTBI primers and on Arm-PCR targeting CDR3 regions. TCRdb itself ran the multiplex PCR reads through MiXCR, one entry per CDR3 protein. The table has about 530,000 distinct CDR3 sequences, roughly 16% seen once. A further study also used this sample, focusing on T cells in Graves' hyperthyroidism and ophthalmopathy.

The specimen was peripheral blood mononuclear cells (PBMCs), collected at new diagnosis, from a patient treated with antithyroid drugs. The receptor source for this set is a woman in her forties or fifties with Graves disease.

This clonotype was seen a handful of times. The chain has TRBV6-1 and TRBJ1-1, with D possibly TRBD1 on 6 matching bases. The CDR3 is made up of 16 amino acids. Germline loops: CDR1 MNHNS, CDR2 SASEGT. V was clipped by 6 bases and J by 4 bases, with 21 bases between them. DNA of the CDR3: TGTGCCAGCAGCCGACAGGCCTCCTCATTCGGCACTGAAGCTTTCTTT. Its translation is CASSRQASSFGTEAFF.

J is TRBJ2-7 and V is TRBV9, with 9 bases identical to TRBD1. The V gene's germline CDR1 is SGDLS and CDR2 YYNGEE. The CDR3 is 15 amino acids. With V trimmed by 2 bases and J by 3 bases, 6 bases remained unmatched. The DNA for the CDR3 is TGTGCCAGCAGCGTGACCGGGACAGGGTTCTACGAGCAGTACTTC. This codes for CASSVTGTGFYEQYF.

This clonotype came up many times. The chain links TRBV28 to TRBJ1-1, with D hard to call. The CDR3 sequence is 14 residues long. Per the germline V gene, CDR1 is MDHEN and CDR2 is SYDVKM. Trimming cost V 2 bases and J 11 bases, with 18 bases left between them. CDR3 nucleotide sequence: TGTGCCAGCAGTTTACTGGACCAAATTTCGGAGGCTTTCTTT. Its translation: CASSLLDQISEAFF. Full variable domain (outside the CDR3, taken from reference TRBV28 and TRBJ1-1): DVKVTQSSRYLVKRTGEKVFLECVQDMDHENMFWYRQDPGLGLRLIYFSYDVKMKEKGDIPEGYSVSREKKERFSLILESASTNQTSMYLCASSLLDQISEAFFGQGTRLTVV.

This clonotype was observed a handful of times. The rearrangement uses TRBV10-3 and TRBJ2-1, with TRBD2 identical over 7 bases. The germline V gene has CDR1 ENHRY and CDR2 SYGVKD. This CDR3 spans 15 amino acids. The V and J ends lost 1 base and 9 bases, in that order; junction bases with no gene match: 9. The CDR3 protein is CAISELGGGTGEQFF. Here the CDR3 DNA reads TGTGCCATCAGTGAGTTGGGGGGGGGGACCGGTGAGCAGTTCTTC.

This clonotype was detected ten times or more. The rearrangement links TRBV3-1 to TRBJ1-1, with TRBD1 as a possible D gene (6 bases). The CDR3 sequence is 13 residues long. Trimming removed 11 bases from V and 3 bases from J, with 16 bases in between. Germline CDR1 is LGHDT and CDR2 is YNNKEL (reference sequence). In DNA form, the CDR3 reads TGTGCCTGCGCCGGGACACCGTACACTGAAGCTTTCTTT. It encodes CACAGTPYTEAFF. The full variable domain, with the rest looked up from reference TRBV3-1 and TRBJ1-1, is DTAVSQTPKYLVTQMGNDKSIKCEQNLGHDTMYWYKQDSKKFLKIMFSYNNKELIINETVPNRFSPKSPDKAHLNLHINSLELGDSAVYFCACAGTPYTEAFFGQGTRLTVV.

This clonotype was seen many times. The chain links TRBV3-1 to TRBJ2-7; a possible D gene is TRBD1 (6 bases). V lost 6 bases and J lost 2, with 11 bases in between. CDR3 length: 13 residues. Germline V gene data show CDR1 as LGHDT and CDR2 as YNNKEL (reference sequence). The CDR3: CASRATGAYEQYF. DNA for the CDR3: TGTGCCAGCAGGGCGACAGGCGCCTACGAGCAGTACTTC.

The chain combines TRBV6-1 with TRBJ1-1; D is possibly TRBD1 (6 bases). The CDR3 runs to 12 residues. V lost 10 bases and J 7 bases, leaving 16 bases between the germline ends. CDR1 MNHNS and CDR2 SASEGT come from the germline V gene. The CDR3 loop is CAITDSVGEAFF. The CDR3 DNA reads TGTGCCATTACGGACAGCGTTGGTGAAGCTTTCTTT.

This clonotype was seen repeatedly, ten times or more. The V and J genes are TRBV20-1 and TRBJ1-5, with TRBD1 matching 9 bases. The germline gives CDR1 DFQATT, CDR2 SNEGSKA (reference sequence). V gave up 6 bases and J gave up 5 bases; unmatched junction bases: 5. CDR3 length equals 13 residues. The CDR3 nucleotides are TGCAGTGCCAGGGGACAGGGTGATCAGCCCCAGCATTTT. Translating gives CSARGQGDQPQHF.

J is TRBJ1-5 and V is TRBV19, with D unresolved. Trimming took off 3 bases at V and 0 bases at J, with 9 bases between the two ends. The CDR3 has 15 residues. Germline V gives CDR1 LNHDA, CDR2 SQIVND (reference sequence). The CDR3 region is CASSIDTNSNQPQHF. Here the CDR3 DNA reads TGTGCCAGTAGTATCGACACCAATAGCAATCAGCCCCAGCATTTT.

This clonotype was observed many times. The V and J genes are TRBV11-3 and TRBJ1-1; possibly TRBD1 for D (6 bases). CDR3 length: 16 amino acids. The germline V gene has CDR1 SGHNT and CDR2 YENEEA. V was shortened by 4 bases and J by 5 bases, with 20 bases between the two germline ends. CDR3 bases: TGTGCCAGCAGCTCTCAACCCACAGGGACGTGGACTGAAGCTTTCTTT. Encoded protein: CASSSQPTGTWTEAFF.

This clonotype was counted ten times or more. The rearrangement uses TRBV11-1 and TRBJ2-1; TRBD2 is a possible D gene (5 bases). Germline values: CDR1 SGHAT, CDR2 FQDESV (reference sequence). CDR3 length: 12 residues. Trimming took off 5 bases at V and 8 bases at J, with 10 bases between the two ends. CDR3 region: CASSQLGDEQFF. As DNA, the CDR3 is TGTGCCAGCAGCCAACTAGGCGATGAGCAGTTCTTC.

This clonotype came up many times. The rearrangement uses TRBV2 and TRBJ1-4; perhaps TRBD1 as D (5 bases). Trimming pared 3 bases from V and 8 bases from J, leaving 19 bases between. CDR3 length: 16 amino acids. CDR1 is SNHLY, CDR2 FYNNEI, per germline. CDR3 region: CASSDSVVRGNEKLFF. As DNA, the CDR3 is TGTGCCAGCAGTGATTCGGTGGTTCGGGGGAACGAAAAACTGTTTTTT.

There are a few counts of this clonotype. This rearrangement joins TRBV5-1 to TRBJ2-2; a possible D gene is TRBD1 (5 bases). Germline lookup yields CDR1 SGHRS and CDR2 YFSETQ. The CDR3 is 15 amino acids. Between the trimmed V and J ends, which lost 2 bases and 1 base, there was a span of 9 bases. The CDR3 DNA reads TGCGCCAGCAGCTTCAGGGTCGGGAACACCGGGGAGCTGTTTTTT. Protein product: CASSFRVGNTGELFF.

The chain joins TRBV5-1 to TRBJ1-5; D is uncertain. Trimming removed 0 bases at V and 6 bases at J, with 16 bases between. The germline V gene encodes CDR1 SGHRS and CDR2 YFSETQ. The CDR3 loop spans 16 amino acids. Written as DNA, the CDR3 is TGCGCCAGCAGCTTGGACCCCTCGAGGGTTCCTCAGCCCCAGCATTTT. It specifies CASSLDPSRVPQPQHF.

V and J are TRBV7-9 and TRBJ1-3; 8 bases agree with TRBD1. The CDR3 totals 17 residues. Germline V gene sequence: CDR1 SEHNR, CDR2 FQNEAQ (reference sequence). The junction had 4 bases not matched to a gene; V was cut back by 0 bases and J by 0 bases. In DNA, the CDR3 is TGTGCCAGCAGCTTAGCTGACAGGGGAATCTCTGGAAACACCATATATTTT. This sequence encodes CASSLADRGISGNTIYF.

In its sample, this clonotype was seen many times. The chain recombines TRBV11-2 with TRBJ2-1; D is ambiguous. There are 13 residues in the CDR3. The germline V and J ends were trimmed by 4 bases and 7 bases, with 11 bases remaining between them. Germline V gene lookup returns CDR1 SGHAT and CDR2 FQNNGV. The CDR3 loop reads CASSSNRRNEQFF. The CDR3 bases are TGTGCCAGCAGCTCAAACCGACGGAATGAGCAGTTCTTC. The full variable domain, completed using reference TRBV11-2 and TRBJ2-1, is EAGVAQSPRYKIIEKRQSVAFWCNPISGHATLYWYQQILGQGPKLLIQFQNNGVVDDSQLPKDRFSAERLKGVDSTLKIQPAKLEDSAVYLCASSSNRRNEQFFGPGTRLTVL.

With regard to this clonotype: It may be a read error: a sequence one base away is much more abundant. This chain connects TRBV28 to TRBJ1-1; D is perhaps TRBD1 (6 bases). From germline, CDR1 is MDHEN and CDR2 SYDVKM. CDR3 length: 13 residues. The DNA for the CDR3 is TGTGCCAGCAATTTAGAGGGGGGGGGTCGAGCTTTCTTT. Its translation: CASNLEGGGRAFF.

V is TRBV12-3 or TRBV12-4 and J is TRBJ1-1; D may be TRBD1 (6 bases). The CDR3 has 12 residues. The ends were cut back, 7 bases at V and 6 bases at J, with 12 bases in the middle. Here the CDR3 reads CASTRGRAEAFF. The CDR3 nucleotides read TGTGCCAGCACCAGGGGTCGAGCTGAAGCTTTCTTT.

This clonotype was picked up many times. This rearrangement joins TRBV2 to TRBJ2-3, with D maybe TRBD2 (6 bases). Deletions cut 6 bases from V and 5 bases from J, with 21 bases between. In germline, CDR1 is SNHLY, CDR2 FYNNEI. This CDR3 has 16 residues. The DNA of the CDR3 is TGTGCCAGCAGCTCCCCCGGGGGTTCCCGAGGAGATACGCAGTATTTT. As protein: CASSSPGGSRGDTQYF.

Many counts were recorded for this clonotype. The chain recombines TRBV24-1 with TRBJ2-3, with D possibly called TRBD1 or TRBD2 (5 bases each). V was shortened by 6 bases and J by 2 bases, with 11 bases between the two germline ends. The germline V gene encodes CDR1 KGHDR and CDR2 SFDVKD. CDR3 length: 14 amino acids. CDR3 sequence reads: CATSSGAPTDTQYF. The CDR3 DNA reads TGTGCCACCAGTTCCGGGGCCCCCACAGATACGCAGTATTTT.

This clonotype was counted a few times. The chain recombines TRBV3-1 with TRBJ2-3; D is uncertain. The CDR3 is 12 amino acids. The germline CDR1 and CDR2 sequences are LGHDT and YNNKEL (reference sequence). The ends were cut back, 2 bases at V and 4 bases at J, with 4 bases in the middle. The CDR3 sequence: CASSQRADTQYF. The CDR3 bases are TGTGCCAGCAGCCAAAGGGCAGATACGCAGTATTTT.

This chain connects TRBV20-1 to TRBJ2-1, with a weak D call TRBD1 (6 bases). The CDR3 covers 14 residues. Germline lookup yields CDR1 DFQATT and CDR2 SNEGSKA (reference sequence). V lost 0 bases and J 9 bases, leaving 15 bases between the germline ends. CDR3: CSARDPDRHGEQFF. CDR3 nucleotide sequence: TGCAGTGCTAGAGACCCTGACAGGCACGGTGAGCAGTTCTTC.

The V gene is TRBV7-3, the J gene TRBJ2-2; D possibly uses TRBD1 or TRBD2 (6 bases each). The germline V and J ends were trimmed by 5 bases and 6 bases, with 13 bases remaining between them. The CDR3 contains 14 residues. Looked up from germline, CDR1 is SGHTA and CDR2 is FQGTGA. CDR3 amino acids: CASSPTGAPGELFF. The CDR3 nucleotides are TGTGCCAGCAGCCCCACGGGGGCACCCGGGGAGCTGTTTTTT.

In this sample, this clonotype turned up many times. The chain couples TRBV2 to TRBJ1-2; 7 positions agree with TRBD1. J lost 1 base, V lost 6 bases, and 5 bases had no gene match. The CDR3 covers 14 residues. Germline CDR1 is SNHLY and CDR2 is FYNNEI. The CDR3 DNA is TGTGCCAGCAGGGGACAGACCTTTAACTATGGCTACACCTTC. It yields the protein CASRGQTFNYGYTF.

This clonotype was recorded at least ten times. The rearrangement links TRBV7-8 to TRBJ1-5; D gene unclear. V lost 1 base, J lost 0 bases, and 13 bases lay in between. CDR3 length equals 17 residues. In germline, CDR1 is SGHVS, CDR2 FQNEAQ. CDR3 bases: TGTGCCAGCAGCTTAGAAGGTTTGAGCAATAGCAATCAGCCCCAGCATTTT. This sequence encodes CASSLEGLSNSNQPQHF.

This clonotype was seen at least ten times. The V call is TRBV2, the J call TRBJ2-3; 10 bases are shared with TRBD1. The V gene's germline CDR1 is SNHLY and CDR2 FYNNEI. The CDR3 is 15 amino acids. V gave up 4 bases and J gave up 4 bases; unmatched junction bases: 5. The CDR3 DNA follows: TGTGCCAGCAGTGGAGGACAGGGGGTAGCAGATACGCAGTATTTT. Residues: CASSGGQGVADTQYF.

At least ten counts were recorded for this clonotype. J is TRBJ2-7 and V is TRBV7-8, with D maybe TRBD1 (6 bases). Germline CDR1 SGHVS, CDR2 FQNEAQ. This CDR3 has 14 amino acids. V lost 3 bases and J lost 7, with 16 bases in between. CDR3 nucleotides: TGTGCCAGCAGCTTTTACAGGGTGTTGGGTGAGCAGTACTTC. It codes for CASSFYRVLGEQYF. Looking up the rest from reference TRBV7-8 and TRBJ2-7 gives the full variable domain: GAGVSQSPRYKVAKRGQDVALRCDPISGHVSLFWYQQALGQGPEFLTYFQNEAQLDKSGLPSDRFFAERPEGSVSTLKIQRTQQEDSAVYLCASSFYRVLGEQYFGPGTRLTVT.

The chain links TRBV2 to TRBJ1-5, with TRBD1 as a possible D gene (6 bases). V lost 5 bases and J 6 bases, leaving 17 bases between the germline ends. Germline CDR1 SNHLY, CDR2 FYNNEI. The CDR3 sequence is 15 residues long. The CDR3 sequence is CASSLARGGAQPQHF. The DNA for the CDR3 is TGTGCCAGCAGTTTAGCCCGGGGGGGGGCTCAGCCCCAGCATTTT.

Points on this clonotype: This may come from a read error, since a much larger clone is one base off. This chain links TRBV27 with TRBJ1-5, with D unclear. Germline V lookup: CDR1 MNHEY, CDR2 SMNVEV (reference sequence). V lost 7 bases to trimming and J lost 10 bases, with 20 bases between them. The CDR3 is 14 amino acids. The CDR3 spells CASTIIRSPGPQHF. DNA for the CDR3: TGTGCCAGCACCATCATCAGGAGCCCGGGACCCCAGCATTTT.

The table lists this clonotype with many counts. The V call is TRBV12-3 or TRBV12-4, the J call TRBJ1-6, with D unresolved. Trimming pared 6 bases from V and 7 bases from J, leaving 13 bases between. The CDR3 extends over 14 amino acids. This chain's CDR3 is CASRSGLRNSPLHF. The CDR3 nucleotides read TGTGCCAGCAGGAGCGGTCTCAGAAATTCACCCCTCCACTTT.

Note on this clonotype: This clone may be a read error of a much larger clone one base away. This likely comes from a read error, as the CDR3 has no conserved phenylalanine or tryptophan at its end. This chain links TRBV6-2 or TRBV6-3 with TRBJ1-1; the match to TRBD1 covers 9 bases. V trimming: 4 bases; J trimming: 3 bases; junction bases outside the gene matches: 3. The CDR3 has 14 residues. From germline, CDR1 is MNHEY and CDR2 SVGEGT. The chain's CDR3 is CASSLWDRDTEAFL. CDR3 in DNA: TGTGCCAGCAGTTTATGGGACAGGGACACTGAAGCTTTCCTT.

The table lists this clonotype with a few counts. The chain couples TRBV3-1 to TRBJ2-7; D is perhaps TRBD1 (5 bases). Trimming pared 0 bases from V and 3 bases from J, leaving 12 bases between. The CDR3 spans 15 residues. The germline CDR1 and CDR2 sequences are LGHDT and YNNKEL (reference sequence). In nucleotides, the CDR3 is TGTGCCAGCAGCCAAGAAGGGGTAGCTATCTACGAGCAGTACTTC. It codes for CASSQEGVAIYEQYF.